The clone carrying this T cell receptor (beta chain) was observed a handful of times. Antigen specificity is unknown. Germline V CDR1 and CDR2: DFQATT, SNEGSKA (reference sequence). This CDR3 spans 10 amino acids. The V and J ends lost 3 bases and 5 bases respectively, with 3 bases between them. The sample belongs to a study of blood T cells in healthy people across ages. Healthy Caucasian individuals from Russia aged roughly 6 to 90 served as donors. Points from the study as a whole: Reliance upon unsorted PBMCs precluded definitive naive versus antigen-experienced comparison. The study regarded diversity estimates from one million T cells as underestimates. Observed TCR beta diversity per million T cells went down as age went up. This fall followed a roughly linear course with age.

Primers used in a second PCR of about 6 to 11 cycles were a sample-barcoded 5' primer and a J-beta primer mix. A single record per CDR3 protein comes from TCRdb applying MiXCR to the 5' RACE reads. The sample shows about 730,000 distinct CDR3 sequences, around 40% of them seen only once. The TCR sequence derives from a woman between 55 and 75 years old in good health. The V gene is TRBV20-1, the J gene TRBJ2-3, with D hard to call. The sample taken for sequencing was blood. The CDR3 loop reads CSASGDTQYF. CDR3 DNA: TGCAGTGCTAGCGGAGATACGCAGTATTTT.